Following are 27 T cell receptor beta chains from one sample sequenced in a study of blood T cell repertoires in COVID-19. Produced via immunoSEQ multiplex PCR; TCRdb's table is partial and in-frame only. Among some 150,000 clones listed, around 90% were seen once. The sequencing input was peripheral blood. The source is a woman between 45 and 60 years old with acute or convalescent COVID-19.

V gene TRBV11-2 combines with J gene TRBJ2-7, with 11 bases that match TRBD1. V shed 5 bases, J shed 5 bases, and the junction held 5 bases outside the gene matches. This CDR3 spans 14 amino acids. Germline-derived CDR1 and CDR2 are SGHAT and FQNNGV. The CDR3, as DNA: TGTGCCAGCAGCCCGGGACAGGGGGGCCACGAGCAGTACTTC. It specifies CASSPGQGGHEQYF. Based on the CDR3 plus reference TRBV11-2 and TRBJ2-7, the full variable domain is EAGVAQSPRYKIIEKRQSVAFWCNPISGHATLYWYQQILGQGPKLLIQFQNNGVVDDSQLPKDRFSAERLKGVDSTLKIQPAKLEDSAVYLCASSPGQGGHEQYFGPGTRLTVT.

V is TRBV7-2 and J is TRBJ1-5; TRBD1 agrees at 8 bases. Germline values: CDR1 SGHTA, CDR2 FQGNSA. There are 14 residues in the CDR3. With 6 bases clipped from V and 7 bases from J, the junction kept 8 bases outside the gene matches. The CDR3 protein is CASRQVTGDQPQHF. The DNA of the CDR3 is TGTGCCAGCAGACAAGTGACAGGGGACCAGCCCCAGCATTTT.

The gene calls are TRBV10-3 and TRBJ2-5; 7 bases line up with TRBD2. The CDR3 is made up of 13 amino acids. Per germline, CDR1 ENHRY and CDR2 SYGVKD. The V and J ends lost 8 bases and 5 bases, in that order; junction bases with no gene match: 8. In DNA, the CDR3 is TGTGCCATCCGGGGGGTGGAGCGTGAGACCCAGTACTTC. It encodes CAIRGVERETQYF.

CDR3 amino acids: CASSPGQGNEKLFF. The CDR3 bases are TGTGCCAGCAGCCCGGGACAGGGGAATGAAAAACTGTTTTTT. The chain joins TRBV7-3 to TRBJ1-4; 10 positions agree with TRBD1. Trimming took 5 bases from V and 5 from J; bases not matched to a gene: 2. The length of the CDR3 is 14 residues. Looked up from germline, CDR1 is SGHTA and CDR2 is FQGTGA.

This sequence joins TRBV7-8 and TRBJ2-7; D may be TRBD2 (5 bases). Germline V CDR1 and CDR2: SGHVS, FQNEAQ. V was shortened by 0 bases and J by 2 bases, with 17 bases between the two germline ends. The CDR3 length is 17 residues. The CDR3 sequence: CASSLALSHGDPYEQYF. The CDR3 DNA reads as TGTGCCAGCAGCTTAGCCCTCTCTCACGGGGATCCCTACGAGCAGTACTTC.

In regard to this clone: Mismatch with germline at one junction end may stem from a read error. The V gene is TRBV13, the J gene TRBJ2-4; D is ambiguous. CDR3 length: 12 amino acids. Germline V gene sequence: CDR1 PRHDT, CDR2 FYEKMQ (reference sequence). The chain's CDR3 is CASSLEQKIQYF. In DNA form, the CDR3 reads TGTGCCAGCAGCTTAGAACAAAAGATTCAGTACTTC.

The chain joins TRBV6-1 to TRBJ2-2, with unresolved D. CDR1 MNHNS and CDR2 SASEGT come from the germline V gene. V was clipped by 2 bases and J by 7 bases, with 8 bases between them. The CDR3 has 13 residues. As DNA, the CDR3 is TGTGCCAGCAGTGAAATAACGGTCGGGGAGCTGTTTTTT. It is translated as CASSEITVGELFF.

This sequence joins TRBV29-1 and TRBJ1-6; 8 bases fit TRBD1. Losses at the gene ends were 4 bases for V and 9 bases for J; bases not matched to a gene: 5. Germline V gives CDR1 SQVTM, CDR2 ANQGSEA. The CDR3 is 13 amino acids. The CDR3 loop is CSVGRDRGSPLHF. CDR3 DNA sequence: TGCAGCGTTGGACGCGACAGGGGTTCACCCCTCCACTTT.

The chain joins TRBV29-1 to TRBJ1-4, with D maybe TRBD1 (6 bases). Trimming took off 6 bases at V and 7 bases at J, with 27 bases between the two ends. This CDR3 comprises 17 residues. Germline assignment: CDR1 SQVTM and CDR2 ANQGSEA. In DNA, the CDR3 is TGCAGCGTACAACCCCCCCAGACAGGAGTAGCCGGTGAAAAACTGTTTTTT. It is translated as CSVQPPQTGVAGEKLFF.

This CDR3 reads CASSPYIRGGSSYNEQFF. CDR3 DNA sequence: TGTGCCAGCTCACCATACATAAGGGGGGGAAGCTCCTACAATGAGCAGTTCTTC. V is TRBV18 and J is TRBJ2-1, with a possible D match to TRBD2 (7 bases). Germline CDR1 reads KGHSH; CDR2 reads LQKENI. Trimming removed 2 bases at V and 0 bases at J, with 17 bases between. This CDR3 contains 18 residues.

This clone was counted between two and nine times. The chain links TRBV30 to TRBJ1-1; tentatively, D is TRBD1 (5 bases). V lost 5 bases, J lost 4 bases, and 14 bases lay in between. Germline V gene lookup returns CDR1 GTSNPN and CDR2 SVGIG (reference sequence). The CDR3 extends over 13 amino acids. In DNA, the CDR3 is TGTGCCTGGGGTAATCAGGGAGGCACTGAAGCTTTCTTT. This codes for CAWGNQGGTEAFF.

The chain couples TRBV6-5 to TRBJ1-1; 9 bases match TRBD1. This CDR3 is 12 amino acids long. The junction had 5 bases not matched to a gene; V was cut back by 4 bases and J by 11 bases. Germline V lookup: CDR1 MNHEY, CDR2 SVGAGI. DNA of the CDR3: TGTGCCAGCAGTTTGGACAGGGGATTCGCTTTCTTT. As protein: CASSLDRGFAFF.

The chain couples TRBV5-6 to TRBJ1-2, with D possibly matching TRBD1 (5 bases). V shed 6 bases and J shed 4 bases, with 16 bases lying between them. CDR1 is SGHDT, CDR2 YYEEEE, per germline. CDR3 size: 14 residues. This CDR3 is CASTRVTAGYGYTF. The CDR3 nucleotides read TGTGCCAGCACCAGGGTAACAGCGGGCTATGGCTACACCTTC. Complete variable domain (other parts from reference TRBV5-6 and TRBJ1-2): DAGVTQSPTHLIKTRGQQVTLRCSPKSGHDTVSWYQQALGQGPQFIFQYYEEEERQRGNFPDRFSGHQFPNYSSELNVNALLLGDSALYLCASTRVTAGYGYTFGSGTRLTVV.

This chain connects TRBV12-2 to TRBJ2-7; the listed D gene, TRBD1, was not tested against the DNA. TRBV12-2 is termed a pseudogene. The CDR3 extends over 14 amino acids. This chain's CDR3 is CASRLRQGIYEQYF. CDR3 bases: TGTGCAAGTCGCTTAAGACAGGGAATCTACGAGCAGTACTTC.

The V call is TRBV7-3, the J call TRBJ2-2; TRBD1 agrees at 7 bases. The V segment lost 1 base and the J segment 6 bases; nucleotides outside the gene matches: 5. CDR1 is SGHTA and CDR2 is FQGTGA in the germline V gene. The CDR3 consists of 15 residues. Here the CDR3 reads CASSLIGGEAGELFF. In nucleotides, the CDR3 is TGTGCCAGCAGCTTAATAGGGGGCGAGGCCGGGGAGCTGTTTTTT.

The chain recombines TRBV5-6 with TRBJ2-3; 7 positions match TRBD1. The germline gives CDR1 SGHDT, CDR2 YYEEEE. The J segment lost 0 bases and the V segment lost 4 bases, leaving 5 bases of the junction unmatched. The CDR3 spans 15 residues. CDR3 loop: CASSTGQLSTDTQYF. The CDR3 bases are TGTGCCAGCAGCACGGGACAGCTTAGCACAGATACGCAGTATTTT.

The chain recombines TRBV5-1 with TRBJ2-7; 7 bases are a match to TRBD1. Germline loops: CDR1 SGHRS, CDR2 YFSETQ. The trim removed 3 bases at V and 6 bases at J, leaving 3 bases unmatched. The CDR3 length is 12 residues. The CDR3 reads CASSWKGAEQYF. As DNA, the CDR3 is TGCGCCAGCAGCTGGAAGGGGGCCGAGCAGTACTTC.

The chain combines TRBV13 with TRBJ2-7; 9 bases align to TRBD1. The CDR3 is 17 residues long. With 5 bases clipped from V and 5 bases from J, the junction kept 16 bases outside the gene matches. Germline-derived CDR1 and CDR2 are PRHDT and FYEKMQ (reference sequence). The CDR3 protein is CASSPAIDRGVMDEQYF. CDR3 DNA sequence: TGTGCCAGCAGCCCTGCCATTGACAGGGGGGTTATGGACGAGCAGTACTTC. Supplemented by reference TRBV13 and TRBJ2-7, the full variable domain reads AAGVIQSPRHLIKEKRETATLKCYPIPRHDTVYWYQQGPGQDPQFLISFYEKMQSDKGSIPDRFSAQQFSDYHSELNMSSLELGDSALYFCASSPAIDRGVMDEQYFGPGTRLTVT.

This clone is a singleton in its sample. The V call is TRBV5-1, the J call TRBJ2-1, with D tentatively TRBD1 (6 bases). This CDR3 spans 15 amino acids. Trimming removed 0 bases at V and 6 bases at J, with 13 bases between. Germline CDR1 SGHRS, CDR2 YFSETQ. The CDR3 here is CASSLEWGPGNEQFF. The DNA of the CDR3 is TGCGCCAGCAGCTTGGAATGGGGGCCGGGCAATGAGCAGTTCTTC.

This clone appeared a single time. The rearrangement uses TRBV7-3 and TRBJ2-3, with 7 bases lining up with TRBD1. Germline CDR1 is SGHTA and CDR2 is FQGTGA. The trim removed 4 bases at V and 3 bases at J, leaving 4 bases unmatched. The CDR3 is made up of 14 amino acids. CDR3 residues: CASSSRTGTDTQYF. The CDR3 region has the DNA TGTGCCAGCAGCTCCCGGACAGGAACAGATACGCAGTATTTT.

This clone was recorded only once. V usage is TRBV6-5 and J usage is TRBJ1-2, with TRBD1 matching 7 bases. The CDR3 extends over 13 amino acids. Trimming took 4 bases from V and 7 from J; bases not matched to a gene: 6. Germline V gene lookup returns CDR1 MNHEY and CDR2 SVGAGI. CDR3 coding DNA: TGTGCCAGCAGTTTCGAGGGGGCTAGTGGCTACACCTTC. Its protein product is CASSFEGASGYTF.

This clone was seen more than once but under ten times. J is TRBJ1-5 and V is TRBV5-1; D is undetermined. The V end lost 4 bases, the J end lost 2 bases, and 16 bases lay between the germline ends. The germline CDR1 and CDR2 sequences are SGHRS and YFSETQ. CDR3 length: 16 amino acids. The CDR3 here is CASSLEAGMGNQPQHF. In DNA, the CDR3 is TGCGCCAGCAGCCTGGAGGCCGGGATGGGCAATCAGCCCCAGCATTTT.

The chain recombines TRBV10-3 with TRBJ1-5; D is ambiguous. CDR3 length: 13 amino acids. CDR1 is ENHRY and CDR2 is SYGVKD in the germline V gene. V was shortened by 4 bases and J by 1 base, with 5 bases between the two germline ends. Written as DNA, the CDR3 is TGTGCCATCAGTGGAGAAAGCAATCAGCCCCAGCATTTT. Its protein product is CAISGESNQPQHF.

CDR3 amino acids: CASSLLTAYEQYF. The CDR3, as DNA: TGTGCCAGCAGCTTACTGACAGCCTACGAGCAGTACTTC. The chain couples TRBV7-2 to TRBJ2-7, with D possibly being TRBD1 (5 bases). The CDR3 length is 13 residues. Trimming removed 2 bases at V and 2 bases at J, with 7 bases between. Germline V CDR1 and CDR2: SGHTA, FQGNSA.

The rearrangement links TRBV24-1 to TRBJ2-1, with 7 bases aligning to TRBD2. The trim removed 0 bases at V and 5 bases at J, leaving 3 bases unmatched. This CDR3 region has 15 residues. Germline-derived CDR1 and CDR2 are KGHDR and SFDVKD. Written as DNA, the CDR3 is TGTGCCACCAGTGATTTGTCCAGCGGGGACAATGAGCAGTTCTTC. Amino acids: CATSDLSSGDNEQFF.

The chain links TRBV15 to TRBJ1-4, with 9 positions matching TRBD1. J was trimmed by 8 bases and V by 0 bases; bases with no gene match: 22. The CDR3 extends over 21 amino acids. Per the germline V gene, CDR1 is LNHNV and CDR2 is YYDKDF (reference sequence). The CDR3 sequence: CATSRDTQNRDRVGRNEKLFF. The CDR3 bases are TGTGCCACCAGCAGAGATACCCAAAATCGGGACAGGGTAGGGAGGAACGAAAAACTGTTTTTT.

Comments on this clone: At one end, the junction sequence differs from germline, possibly due to a read error. The rearrangement links TRBV30 to TRBJ2-1, with no clear D. CDR1 GTSNPN and CDR2 SVGIG come from the germline V gene (reference sequence). This CDR3 is 13 amino acids long. This chain's CDR3 is CAWSVESFNEQFF. In DNA, the CDR3 is TGTGCCTGGAGTGTAGAGTCCTTCAATGAGCAGTTCTTC.